This TCR beta chain appears in the sequencing data of a study of blood T cell repertoires in COVID-19. At the level of the study: Acute and convalescent COVID-19 samples came from the United States, Italy and Spain. In each case, the material was cDNA or gDNA derived from T cells, B-cell-depleted T cells, or PBMCs.

The CDR3 consists of 16 residues. Germline V gives CDR1 LGHNA, CDR2 YNFKEQ. V gave up 5 bases and J gave up 2 bases; unmatched junction bases: 8. Data came from immunoSEQ multiplex PCR; TCRdb stores just in-frame clones and leaves some out. The data contain about 34,000 clones, more than 70% of them singletons. The receptor was derived from a human donor in a cohort sampled during active COVID-19. The rearrangement uses TRBV4-2 and TRBJ2-1; 8 bases match TRBD2. What was sequenced was peripheral blood. In nucleotides, the CDR3 is TGTGCCAGCAGCATAGAGGCGGGAGGCCCCTACAATGAGCAGTTCTTC. Translated: CASSIEAGGPYNEQFF.